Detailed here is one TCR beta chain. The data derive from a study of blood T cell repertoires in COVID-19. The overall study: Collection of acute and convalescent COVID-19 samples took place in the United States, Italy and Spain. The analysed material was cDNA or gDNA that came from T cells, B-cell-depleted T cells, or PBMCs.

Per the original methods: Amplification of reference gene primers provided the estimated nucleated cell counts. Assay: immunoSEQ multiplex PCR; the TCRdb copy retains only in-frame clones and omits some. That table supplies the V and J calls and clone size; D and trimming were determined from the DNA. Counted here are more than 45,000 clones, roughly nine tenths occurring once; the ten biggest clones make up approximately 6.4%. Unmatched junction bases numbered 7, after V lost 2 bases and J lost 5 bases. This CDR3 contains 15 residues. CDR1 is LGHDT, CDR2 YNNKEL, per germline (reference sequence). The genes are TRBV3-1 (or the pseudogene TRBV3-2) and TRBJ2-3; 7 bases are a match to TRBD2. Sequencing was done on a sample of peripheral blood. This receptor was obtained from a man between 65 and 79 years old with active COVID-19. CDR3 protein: CASSQQTSLRDTQYF. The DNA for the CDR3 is TGTGCCAGCAGCCAACAGACTAGCCTCAGAGATACGCAGTATTTT.